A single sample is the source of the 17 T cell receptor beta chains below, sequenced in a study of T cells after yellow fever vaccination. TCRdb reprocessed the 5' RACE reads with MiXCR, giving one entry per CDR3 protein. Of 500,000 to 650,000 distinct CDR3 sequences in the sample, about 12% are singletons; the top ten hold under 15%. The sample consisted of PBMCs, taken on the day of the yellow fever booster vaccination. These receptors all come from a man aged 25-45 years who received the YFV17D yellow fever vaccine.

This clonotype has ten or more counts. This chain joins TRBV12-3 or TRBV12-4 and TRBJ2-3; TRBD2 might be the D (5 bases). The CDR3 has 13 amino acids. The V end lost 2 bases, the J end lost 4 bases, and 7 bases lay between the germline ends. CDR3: CASSLRGADTQYF. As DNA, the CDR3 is TGTGCCAGCAGTTTACGGGGTGCAGATACGCAGTATTTT.

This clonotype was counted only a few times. DNA for the CDR3: TGTGCCAGCAGCCCCTTAGAGTGGCCGGGACTAAGGGCGGGACGAGGCGATGAGCAGTTCTTC. Translated: CASSPLEWPGLRAGRGDEQFF. The chain links TRBV11-1 to TRBJ2-1; TRBD2 aligns across 7 bases. Per germline, CDR1 SGHAT and CDR2 FQDESV (reference sequence). This CDR3 is 21 amino acids long. V gave up 5 bases and J gave up 8 bases; unmatched junction bases: 30.

The CDR3 bases are TGTGCCAGCAGCTTAGAGCCAAATGGAACCGGGACGATGTATCTTGGGGAGTTCTTC. This sequence encodes CASSLEPNGTGTMYLGEFF. The chain couples TRBV11-1 to TRBJ2-1; D tentatively fits TRBD1 or TRBD2 (5 bases each). Trimming pared 1 base from V and 14 bases from J, leaving 33 bases between. The germline V gene has CDR1 SGHAT and CDR2 FQDESV (reference sequence). The CDR3 is 19 amino acids. Combining the CDR3 with reference TRBV11-1 and TRBJ2-1 gives the whole variable domain EAEVAQSPRYKITEKSQAVAFWCDPISGHATLYWYRQILGQGPELLVQFQDESVVDDSQLPKDRFSAERLKGVDSTLKIQPAELGDSAMYLCASSLEPNGTGTMYLGEFFGPGTRLTVL.

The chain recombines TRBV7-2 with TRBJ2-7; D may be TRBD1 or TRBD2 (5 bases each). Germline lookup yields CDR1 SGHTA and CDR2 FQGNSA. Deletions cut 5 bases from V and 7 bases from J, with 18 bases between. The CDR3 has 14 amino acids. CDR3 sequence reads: CASSGVGGTGEQYF. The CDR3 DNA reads TGTGCCAGCAGCGGTGTTGGGGGAACGGGGGAGCAGTACTTC.

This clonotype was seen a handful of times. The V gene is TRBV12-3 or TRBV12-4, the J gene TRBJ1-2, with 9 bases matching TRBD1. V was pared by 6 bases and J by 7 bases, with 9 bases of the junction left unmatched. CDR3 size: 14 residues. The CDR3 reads CASRDLDRGGGYTF. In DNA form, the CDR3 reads TGTGCCAGCAGAGACCTGGACAGGGGCGGTGGCTACACCTTC.

Here the CDR3 reads CSARSRDTEAFF. DNA for the CDR3: TGCAGTGCTAGATCCCGGGACACTGAAGCTTTCTTT. The chain has TRBV20-1 and TRBJ1-1, with unresolved D. The V gene lost 2 bases and the J gene lost 3 bases, with 7 bases spanning the gap. Germline assignment: CDR1 DFQATT and CDR2 SNEGSKA (reference sequence). The CDR3 spans 12 residues.

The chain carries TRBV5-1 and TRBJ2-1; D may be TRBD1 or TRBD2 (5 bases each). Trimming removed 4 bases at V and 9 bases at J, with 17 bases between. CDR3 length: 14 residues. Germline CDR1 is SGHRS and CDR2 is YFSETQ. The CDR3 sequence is CASSGDGAPGEQFF. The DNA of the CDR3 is TGCGCCAGCAGCGGGGACGGGGCCCCTGGTGAGCAGTTCTTC. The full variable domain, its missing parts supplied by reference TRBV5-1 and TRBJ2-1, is KAGVTQTPRYLIKTRGQQVTLSCSPISGHRSVSWYQQTPGQGLQFLFEYFSETQRNKGNFPGRFSGRQFSNSRSEMNVSTLELGDSALYLCASSGDGAPGEQFFGPGTRLTVL.

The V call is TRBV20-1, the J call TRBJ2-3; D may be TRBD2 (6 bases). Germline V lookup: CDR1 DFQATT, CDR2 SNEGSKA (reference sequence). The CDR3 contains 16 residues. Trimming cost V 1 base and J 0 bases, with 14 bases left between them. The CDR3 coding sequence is TGCAGTGCTAGAGGGATAGCGGTCCCTAGCACAGATACGCAGTATTTT. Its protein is CSARGIAVPSTDTQYF.

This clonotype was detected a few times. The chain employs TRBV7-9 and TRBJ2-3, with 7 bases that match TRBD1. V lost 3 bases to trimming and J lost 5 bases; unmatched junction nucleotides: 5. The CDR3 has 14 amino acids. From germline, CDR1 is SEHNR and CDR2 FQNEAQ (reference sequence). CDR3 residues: CASSFEGAGDTQYF. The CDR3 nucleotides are TGTGCCAGCAGCTTTGAGGGGGCGGGAGATACGCAGTATTTT.

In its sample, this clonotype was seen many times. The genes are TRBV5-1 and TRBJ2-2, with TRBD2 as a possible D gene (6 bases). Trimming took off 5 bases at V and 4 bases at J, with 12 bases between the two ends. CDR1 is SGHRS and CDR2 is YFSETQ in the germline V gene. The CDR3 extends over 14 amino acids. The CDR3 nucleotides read TGCGCCAGCAGAAACGGGAGATTCACCGGGGAGCTGTTTTTT. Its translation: CASRNGRFTGELFF. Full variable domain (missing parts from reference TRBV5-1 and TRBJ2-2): KAGVTQTPRYLIKTRGQQVTLSCSPISGHRSVSWYQQTPGQGLQFLFEYFSETQRNKGNFPGRFSGRQFSNSRSEMNVSTLELGDSALYLCASRNGRFTGELFFGEGSRLTVL.

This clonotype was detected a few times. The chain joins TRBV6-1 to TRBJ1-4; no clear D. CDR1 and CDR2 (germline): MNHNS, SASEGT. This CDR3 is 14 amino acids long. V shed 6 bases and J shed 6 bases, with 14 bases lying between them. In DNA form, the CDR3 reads TGTGCCAGCAGCCTCGGGGAGCTTTATGAAAAACTGTTTTTT. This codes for CASSLGELYEKLFF.

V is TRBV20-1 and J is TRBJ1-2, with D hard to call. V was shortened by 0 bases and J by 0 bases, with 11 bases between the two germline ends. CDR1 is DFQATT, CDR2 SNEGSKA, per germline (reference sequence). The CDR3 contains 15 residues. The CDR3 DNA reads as TGCAGTGCTAGAGATTTTCGGACGGCTAACTATGGCTACACCTTC. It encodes CSARDFRTANYGYTF.

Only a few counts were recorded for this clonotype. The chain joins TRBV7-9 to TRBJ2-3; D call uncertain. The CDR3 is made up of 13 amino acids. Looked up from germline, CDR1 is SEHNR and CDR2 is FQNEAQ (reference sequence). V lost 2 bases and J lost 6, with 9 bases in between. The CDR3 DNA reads TGTGCCAGCAGCTTATCTTGGGTCGATACGCAGTATTTT. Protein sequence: CASSLSWVDTQYF.

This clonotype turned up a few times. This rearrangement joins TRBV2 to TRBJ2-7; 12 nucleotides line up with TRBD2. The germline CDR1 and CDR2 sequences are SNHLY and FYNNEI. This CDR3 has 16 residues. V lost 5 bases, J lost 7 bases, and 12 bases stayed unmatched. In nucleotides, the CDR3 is TGTGCCAGCAGTAAGAGACTAGCGGGAGTATTGCGGGAGCAGTACTTC. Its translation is CASSKRLAGVLREQYF. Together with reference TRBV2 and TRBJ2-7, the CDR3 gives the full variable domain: EPEVTQTPSHQVTQMGQEVILRCVPISNHLYFYWYRQILGQKVEFLVSFYNNEISEKSEIFDDQFSVERPDGSNFTLKIRSTKLEDSAMYFCASSKRLAGVLREQYFGPGTRLTVT.

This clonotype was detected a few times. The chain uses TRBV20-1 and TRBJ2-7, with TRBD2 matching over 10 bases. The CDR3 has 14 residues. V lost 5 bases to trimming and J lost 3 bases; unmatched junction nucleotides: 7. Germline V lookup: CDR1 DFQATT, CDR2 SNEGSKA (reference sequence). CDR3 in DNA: TGCAGTGCTGAGAGGACTAGCGGACTCTACGAGCAGTACTTC. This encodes CSAERTSGLYEQYF.

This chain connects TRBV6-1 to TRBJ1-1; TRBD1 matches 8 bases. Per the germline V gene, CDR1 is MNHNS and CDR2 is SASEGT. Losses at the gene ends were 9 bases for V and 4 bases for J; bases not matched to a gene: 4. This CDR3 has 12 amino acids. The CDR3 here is CASITGGTEAFF. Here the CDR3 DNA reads TGTGCCAGTATCACAGGGGGCACTGAAGCTTTCTTT.

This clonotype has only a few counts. The CDR3: CAWKGAYEQYF. CDR3 nucleotides: TGTGCCTGGAAAGGGGCCTACGAGCAGTACTTC. This chain links TRBV30 with TRBJ2-7, with D perhaps matching TRBD1 (5 bases). Germline-derived CDR1 and CDR2 are GTSNPN and SVGIG (reference sequence). The V end was cut by 4 bases, the J end by 2 bases, with 6 bases between. CDR3 length equals 11 residues. The whole variable domain, remainder taken from reference TRBV30 and TRBJ2-7, is SQTIHQWPATLVQPVGSPLSLECTVEGTSNPNLYWYRQAAGRGLQLLFYSVGIGQISSEVPQNLSASRPQDRQFILSSKKLLLSDSGFYLCAWKGAYEQYFGPGTRLTVT.